This TCR beta chain was sequenced in a study of T cells in Graves' hyperthyroidism and ophthalmopathy. Study results and caveats: Ophthalmopathy was predicted by the model a median of about 6.7 months ahead of onset.

With regard to this clonotype: The antigen remains unidentified.

Using RNA transcripts as the source, TCR beta CDR3 regions were amplified. The HTBI primer set served for first-round RT-PCR of the TCR CDR3. In TCRdb, the multiplex PCR reads were re-called with MiXCR into one record per CDR3 protein. This sample has fewer than 40,000 distinct CDR3 sequences, with around 56% found just once. This CDR3 is built from 15 residues. The V segment lost 5 bases and the J segment 5 bases; nucleotides outside the gene matches: 8. CDR1 SGHRS and CDR2 YFSETQ come from the germline V gene. Not enrolled were patients with uncontrolled infection, other autoimmune disease, pregnancy or lactation.

This sequence joins TRBV5-1 and TRBJ2-3; 10 bases align to TRBD1. Sequencing was done on a sample of blood. The TCR comes from a man aged 35 to 55 with Graves' ophthalmopathy. The CDR3 DNA reads TGCGCCAGCAGGAAGACAGGGGGCGCGAAAGATACGCAGTATTTT. Its translation: CASRKTGGAKDTQYF. Together with reference TRBV5-1 and TRBJ2-3, the CDR3 gives the full variable domain: KAGVTQTPRYLIKTRGQQVTLSCSPISGHRSVSWYQQTPGQGLQFLFEYFSETQRNKGNFPGRFSGRQFSNSRSEMNVSTLELGDSALYLCASRKTGGAKDTQYFGPGTRLTVL.